Below are 24 T cell receptor beta chains sequenced from a single sample in a study of blood T cells in healthy people across ages. A second about 7 to 12 cycle PCR used barcoded and J-beta primers. TCRdb reanalysed the 5' RACE reads using MiXCR and keeps one entry per CDR3 protein. The table shows some 900,000 distinct CDR3 sequences, with 48% occurring only once. Source material: blood. These receptors originate from a man aged 30 to 39 in good health.

This rearrangement joins TRBV7-2 to TRBJ2-3, with no clear D. This CDR3 comprises 12 residues. V was shortened by 8 bases and J by 2 bases, with 8 bases between the two germline ends. Germline CDR1 SGHTA, CDR2 FQGNSA. The CDR3 spells CTSRPHTDTQYF. DNA for the CDR3: TGTACCAGCCGGCCTCACACAGATACGCAGTATTTT.

This chain links TRBV9 with TRBJ2-2; tentative D call: TRBD1 (5 bases). CDR1 is SGDLS, CDR2 YYNGEE, per germline. Trimming stripped 0 bases from V and 4 bases from J, with 7 bases between. The CDR3 sequence is 14 residues long. In nucleotides, the CDR3 is TGTGCCAGCAGCGTAGGGACATCCACCGGGGAGCTGTTTTTT. Translation: CASSVGTSTGELFF.

The rearrangement joins TRBV7-9 to TRBJ1-5; tentative D call: TRBD1 (5 bases). The CDR3 sequence is 13 residues long. Between the trimmed V and J ends, which lost 5 bases and 7 bases, there was a span of 12 bases. The V gene's germline CDR1 is SEHNR and CDR2 FQNEAQ (reference sequence). The CDR3 loop is CASSPGTGQPQHF. The CDR3 coding sequence is TGTGCCAGCAGCCCAGGGACCGGGCAGCCCCAGCATTTT.

V gene TRBV6-5 combines with J gene TRBJ1-5; 9 bases are a match to TRBD1. In germline, CDR1 is MNHEY, CDR2 SVGAGI. The CDR3 consists of 16 residues. Trimming took 5 bases from V and 6 from J; bases not matched to a gene: 11. CDR3 nucleotides: TGTGCCAGCAGTCGAGGGGACAGGGCGAACGGTCAGCCCCAGCATTTT. As protein: CASSRGDRANGQPQHF.

The CDR3 sequence is CSVVSGETTDTQYF. CDR3 nucleotide sequence: TGCAGTGTCGTAAGCGGGGAAACCACAGATACGCAGTATTTT. V and J are TRBV20-1 and TRBJ2-3, with 7 bases lining up with TRBD2. The V gene end was trimmed by 7 bases and the J gene end by 2 bases; junction bases not matched to a gene: 9. Per the germline V gene, CDR1 is DFQATT and CDR2 is SNEGSKA (reference sequence). This CDR3 is built from 14 residues.

The CDR3 DNA sequence: TGTGCCAGCAGCCAAGATCCTGGACCCCCAGAGCTACTCTACGAGCAGTACTTC. Translation gives CASSQDPGPPELLYEQYF. The chain combines TRBV4-2 with TRBJ2-7; D not resolved. The V gene lost 0 bases and the J gene lost 3 bases, with 21 bases spanning the gap. The CDR3 runs 18 residues. Germline CDR1 is LGHNA and CDR2 is YNFKEQ.

This clonotype was observed a handful of times. The genes are TRBV2 and TRBJ2-6, with a weak D call TRBD2 (5 bases). The length of the CDR3 is 17 residues. Deletions cut 4 bases from V and 0 bases from J, with 13 bases between. Germline values: CDR1 SNHLY, CDR2 FYNNEI. CDR3 residues: CASSVRLGSSGANVLTF. In DNA, the CDR3 is TGTGCCAGCAGTGTTCGTTTAGGGAGCTCTGGGGCCAACGTCCTGACTTTC.

This sequence joins TRBV29-1 and TRBJ1-2; weak D call: TRBD1 (5 bases). The ends were cut back, 6 bases at V and 7 bases at J, with 15 bases in the middle. There are 12 residues in the CDR3. CDR1 is SQVTM, CDR2 ANQGSEA, per germline. The CDR3, as DNA: TGCAGCGTCCAAGGCAGGGAGGGTGGCTACACCTTC. Its translation is CSVQGREGGYTF.

The chain combines TRBV6-2 or TRBV6-3 with TRBJ1-1, with D possibly matching TRBD1 (6 bases). V was shortened by 5 bases and J by 2 bases, with 21 bases between the two germline ends. The CDR3 is 17 residues long. Germline values: CDR1 MNHEY, CDR2 SVGEGT. The CDR3 DNA reads as TGTGCCAGCAGTGCCTCCCTGGGGGCGCGAGGCAACACTGAAGCTTTCTTT. Amino acids: CASSASLGARGNTEAFF.

In its sample, this clonotype was seen a few times. The chain has TRBV28 and TRBJ2-5; the match to TRBD1 covers 10 bases. The end of the DNA is better explained by TRBJ2-7, so the J call may be wrong. The CDR3 has 14 residues. In germline, CDR1 is MDHEN, CDR2 SYDVKM. The CDR3 loop reads CASKRTGGSYEQYF. The CDR3 nucleotides are TGTGCCAGCAAAAGGACAGGGGGGAGCTACGAGCAGTACTTC.

The gene calls are TRBV6-1 and TRBJ2-1; D is uncertain. Trimming shortened V by 8 bases and J by 0 bases, and 14 bases separated the two germline ends. The germline V gene has CDR1 MNHNS and CDR2 SASEGT. The CDR3 spans 15 residues. The CDR3 sequence: CASPETPYSYNEQFF. The DNA of the CDR3 is TGTGCCAGCCCCGAGACCCCCTACTCCTACAATGAGCAGTTCTTC.

This clonotype was detected only a few times. This chain joins TRBV27 and TRBJ1-2, with 7 bases fitting TRBD1. In germline, CDR1 is MNHEY, CDR2 SMNVEV (reference sequence). CDR3 length: 18 amino acids. Losses at the gene ends were 5 bases for V and 4 bases for J; bases not matched to a gene: 19. The chain's CDR3 is CASSDLPGQLQMVYGYTF. The CDR3 DNA reads as TGTGCCAGCAGTGATCTCCCGGGACAGCTTCAAATGGTCTATGGCTACACCTTC.

This clonotype has only a few counts. This chain links TRBV3-1 with TRBJ2-1, with 7 bases fitting TRBD1. The CDR3 has 15 amino acids. Germline V gives CDR1 LGHDT, CDR2 YNNKEL (reference sequence). V shed 2 bases and J 9 bases; nucleotides not matched to a gene: 10. CDR3: CASSQRLLTGSEQFF. The CDR3 DNA follows: TGTGCCAGCAGCCAACGACTTCTGACAGGGAGTGAGCAGTTCTTC.

This clonotype was counted a few times. The chain recombines TRBV5-1 with TRBJ2-1; D not certain. V was cut by 3 bases and J by 8 bases, with 15 bases left in between. The germline gives CDR1 SGHRS, CDR2 YFSETQ. The CDR3 is 14 amino acids. For the CDR3, the DNA is TGCGCCAGCAGCTCCTCCGGCAGCACCCATGAGCAGTTCTTC. Translation: CASSSSGSTHEQFF.

The CDR3 here is CASSQVGGQGPQETQYF. In DNA form, the CDR3 reads TGTGCCAGCAGCCAAGTAGGAGGACAAGGCCCGCAAGAGACCCAGTACTTC. The genes are TRBV3-1 and TRBJ2-5; D is possibly TRBD1 or TRBD2 (5 bases each). The germline gives CDR1 LGHDT, CDR2 YNNKEL (reference sequence). The CDR3 contains 17 residues. V was clipped by 1 base and J by 2 bases, with 17 bases between them.

Note on this clonotype: At one of its ends the junction is not consistent with the germline gene, which may arise from a read error. The chain has TRBV18 and TRBJ2-7, with D possibly matching TRBD1 (5 bases). Germline V gives CDR1 KGHSH, CDR2 LQKENI. CDR3 length equals 15 residues. As DNA, the CDR3 is TGTGCCAGCTCACCACCCAGGGCCTCCTCCTACGAGCAGTATTTC. This encodes CASSPPRASSYEQYF.

The V and J genes are TRBV29-1 and TRBJ2-3, with D possibly TRBD1 on 6 matching bases. V shed 6 bases and J shed 2 bases, with 18 bases lying between them. CDR1 and CDR2 (germline): SQVTM, ANQGSEA. The length of the CDR3 is 15 residues. The CDR3 bases are TGCAGCGTCGTCCCCAAGGGACAAATCACAGATACGCAGTATTTT. Translating gives CSVVPKGQITDTQYF.

The sample holds one count of this clonotype. V usage is TRBV10-3 and J usage is TRBJ2-7, with a possible D match to TRBD2 (6 bases). The ends were cut back, 0 bases at V and 4 bases at J, with 13 bases in the middle. The CDR3 consists of 15 residues. Per germline, CDR1 ENHRY and CDR2 SYGVKD. The CDR3 sequence: CAISESTLGRYEQYF. For the CDR3, the DNA is TGTGCCATCAGTGAGTCGACTCTTGGGAGGTACGAGCAGTACTTC.

This clonotype was picked up a small number of times. The chain recombines TRBV28 with TRBJ2-5; D not certain. V was shortened by 2 bases and J by 4 bases, with 11 bases between the two germline ends. This CDR3 is built from 14 residues. Germline CDR1 reads MDHEN; CDR2 reads SYDVKM. The CDR3, as DNA: TGTGCCAGCAGTTTACCGTCAAGGATAGAGACCCAGTACTTC. Its translation is CASSLPSRIETQYF.

The gene calls are TRBV2 and TRBJ1-3; no clear D. Trimming removed 8 bases from V and 7 bases from J, with 12 bases in between. This CDR3 spans 12 amino acids. Germline CDR1 SNHLY, CDR2 FYNNEI. The CDR3 DNA sequence: TGTGCCAGCGATCCCTCGGCGAACACCATATATTTT. Protein sequence: CASDPSANTIYF.

V usage is TRBV7-2 and J usage is TRBJ2-3; no reliable D call. Germline V gene lookup returns CDR1 SGHTA and CDR2 FQGNSA. The V and J ends lost 5 bases and 2 bases respectively, with 17 bases between them. The CDR3 runs 16 residues. The CDR3 DNA reads TGTGCCAGCAGCCCACTTCCGACTGGCTACACAGATACGCAGTATTTT. Translating it yields CASSPLPTGYTDTQYF.

This clonotype showed up just a few times. V and J are TRBV3-1 and TRBJ1-4; 7 nucleotides line up with TRBD1. The V segment lost 4 bases and the J segment 8 bases; nucleotides outside the gene matches: 4. This CDR3 has 13 amino acids. Germline CDR1 and CDR2: LGHDT and YNNKEL (reference sequence). This CDR3 is CASSPGQQEKLFF. The DNA of the CDR3 is TGTGCCAGCAGCCCGGGACAGCAAGAAAAACTGTTTTTT. Variable domain in full (rest from reference TRBV3-1 and TRBJ1-4): DTAVSQTPKYLVTQMGNDKSIKCEQNLGHDTMYWYKQDSKKFLKIMFSYNNKELIINETVPNRFSPKSPDKAHLNLHINSLELGDSAVYFCASSPGQQEKLFFGSGTQLSVL.

The count of this clonotype is one. The rearrangement links TRBV7-2 to TRBJ2-1; D is undetermined. The CDR3 is made up of 14 amino acids. The germline V gene has CDR1 SGHTA and CDR2 FQGNSA. The V gene lost 5 bases and the J gene lost 2 bases, with 10 bases spanning the gap. The CDR3 DNA is TGTGCCAGCAGCCCAGACGGAGCCTACAATGAGCAGTTCTTC. Translation: CASSPDGAYNEQFF. Variable domain in full (rest from reference TRBV7-2 and TRBJ2-1): GAGVSQSPSNKVTEKGKDVELRCDPISGHTALYWYRQSLGQGLEFLIYFQGNSAPDKSGLPSDRFSAERTGGSVSTLTIQRTQQEDSAVYLCASSPDGAYNEQFFGPGTRLTVL.

This rearrangement joins TRBV27 to TRBJ1-2; 10 bases are a match to TRBD1. V was pared by 1 base and J by 4 bases, with 9 bases of the junction left unmatched. This CDR3 has 17 residues. From germline, CDR1 is MNHEY and CDR2 SMNVEV (reference sequence). The CDR3 DNA follows: TGTGCCAGCAGTTTATGGGGCGGGGACAGGGGTGGCTATGGCTACACCTTC. It yields the protein CASSLWGGDRGGYGYTF.